This T cell receptor beta chain was captured by sequencing in a study of T-cell memory formation after mild COVID-19. Each CDR3 protein gets one entry after TCRdb re-called the 5' RACE reads with MiXCR. The table has hundreds of thousands of distinct CDR3 sequences, around 15% seen once. Trimming removed 2 bases from V and 3 bases from J, with 13 bases in between. The CDR3 is 15 residues long. Germline CDR1 reads MNHEY; CDR2 reads SVGEGT. A note on this clonotype: Its antigen is unknown.

Study conclusions and caveats: Clones that contracted from day 15 to 85 were balanced CD4/CD8, while later expanders leaned CD4+.

The sequence derives from a man younger than 35 who had mild COVID-19 (a few samples of this study predate the infection). Cell type and time point are not known. The sample was PBMCs or a T cell subset sorted from them (not recorded which). This chain joins TRBV6-2 or TRBV6-3 and TRBJ1-2; D is possibly TRBD1 (5 bases). The DNA of the CDR3 is TGTGCCAGCAGTTACCTGGACAAGATCTACTATGGCTACACCTTC. This gives the protein CASSYLDKIYYGYTF.